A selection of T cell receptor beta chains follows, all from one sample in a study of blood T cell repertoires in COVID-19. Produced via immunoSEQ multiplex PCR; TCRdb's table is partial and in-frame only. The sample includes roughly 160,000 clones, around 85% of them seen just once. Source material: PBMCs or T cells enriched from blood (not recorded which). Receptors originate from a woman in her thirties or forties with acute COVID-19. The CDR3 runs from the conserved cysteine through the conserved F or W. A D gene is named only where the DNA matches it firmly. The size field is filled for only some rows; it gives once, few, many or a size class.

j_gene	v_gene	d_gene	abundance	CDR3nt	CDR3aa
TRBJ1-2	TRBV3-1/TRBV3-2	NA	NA	TGTGCCAGCAGCCATCACGACAGAGACTATGGCTACACCTTC	CASSHHDRDYGYTF
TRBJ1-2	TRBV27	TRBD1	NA	TGTGCCAGCAGTCGACAGGGGAGCTATGGCTACACCTTC	CASSRQGSYGYTF
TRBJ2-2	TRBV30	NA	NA	TGTGCCTGGAGAAGACAGGCCGGGGAGCTGTTTTTT	CAWRRQAGELFF
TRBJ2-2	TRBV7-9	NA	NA	TGTGCCAGCAGCTTAGTACTAGTAGCGAACACCGGGGAGCTGTTTTTT	CASSLVLVANTGELFF
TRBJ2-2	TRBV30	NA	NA	TGTGCCTGGAGTGGCAGGGTTGGCGAGGAGCTGTTTTTT	CAWSGRVGEELFF
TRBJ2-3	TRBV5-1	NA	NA	TGCGCCAGCAGGCAGTCCTTCGAAGCGACAGATACGCAGTATTTT	CASRQSFEATDTQYF
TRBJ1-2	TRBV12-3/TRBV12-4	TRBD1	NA	TGTGCCAGCAGTTTGCGGACAGGGGCCTACACCTTC	CASSLRTGAYTF
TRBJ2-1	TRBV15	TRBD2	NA	TGTGCCACCAGCAGAGATTACGTAGTAGCGGGAGGTTACAATGAGCAGTTCTTC	CATSRDYVVAGGYNEQFF
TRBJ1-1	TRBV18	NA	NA	TGTGCCAGCTCACCCAACACAGGGAAGGATGAAGCTTTCTTT	CASSPNTGKDEAFF
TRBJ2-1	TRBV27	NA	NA	TGTGCCAGCAGTTTATCGAGGCCCTCCTACAATGAGCAGTTCTTC	CASSLSRPSYNEQFF
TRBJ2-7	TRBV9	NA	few	TGTGCCAGCAGCGTAGACCTAACGCAGGGTTACGAGCAGTACTTC	CASSVDLTQGYEQYF
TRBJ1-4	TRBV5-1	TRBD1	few	TGCGCCAGCAGCCCGGACAGGGTCTCCGGTGAAAAACTGTTTTTT	CASSPDRVSGEKLFF
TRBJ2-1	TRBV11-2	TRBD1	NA	TGTGCCAGCAGCCCGGGGACAGGGGGTCTTGGGCAGTTCTTC	CASSPGTGGLGQFF
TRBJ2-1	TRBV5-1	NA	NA	TGCGCCAGCAGAGGAGGGAGCTCCTACAATGAGCAGTTCTTC	CASRGGSSYNEQFF
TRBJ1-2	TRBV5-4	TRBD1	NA	TGTGCCAGCAGCTCGGGGGACAGCCCTATTTTTGGCTACACCTTC	CASSSGDSPIFGYTF
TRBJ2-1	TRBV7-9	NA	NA	TGTGCCAGCAGTGGGGGGACCGTCTACAATGAGCAGTTCTTC	CASSGGTVYNEQFF
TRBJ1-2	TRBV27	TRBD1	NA	TGTGCCAGCAGTTTAAAGGGGTACGCGACAGGGGGGCCGCTGTATGGCTACACCTTC	CASSLKGYATGGPLYGYTF
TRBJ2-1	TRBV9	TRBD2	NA	TGTGCCAGCAGCGTCCTTAGCGGGAGGTACAATGAGCAGTTCTTC	CASSVLSGRYNEQFF
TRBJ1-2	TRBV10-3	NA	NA	TGTGCCATCAGTGGGGGGCCAGGACAGAATTATGGCTACACCTTC	CAISGGPGQNYGYTF
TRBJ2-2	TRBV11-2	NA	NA	TGTGCCAGCAGCGTCAGGGACACGAGCACCGGGGAGCTGTTTTTT	CASSVRDTSTGELFF
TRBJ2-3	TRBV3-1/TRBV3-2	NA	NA	TGTGCCAGCAGCCCTACCTTTACAGATACGCAGTATTTT	CASSPTFTDTQYF
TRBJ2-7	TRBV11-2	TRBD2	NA	TGTGCCAGCAGTAAAACTAGCGTCGAGCAGTACTTC	CASSKTSVEQYF
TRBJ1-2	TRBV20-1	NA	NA	TGCAGTGCTAGACAGGGCGGCTACACCTTC	CSARQGGYTF
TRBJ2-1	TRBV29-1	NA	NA	TGCAGCGTTGCCCTTGAGGTCAATGAGCAGTTCTTC	CSVALEVNEQFF
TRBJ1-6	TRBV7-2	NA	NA	TGTGCCAGCAGCTCGGGAGGAGAACGTAATTCACCCCTCCACTTT	CASSSGGERNSPLHF
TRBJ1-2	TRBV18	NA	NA	TGTGCCAGCTCACCTGACAGCAACTATGGCTACACCTTC	CASSPDSNYGYTF
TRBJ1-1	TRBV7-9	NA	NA	TGTGCCAGCAGCTTAGTTGAAAGAGCTGAAGCTTTCTTT	CASSLVERAEAFF
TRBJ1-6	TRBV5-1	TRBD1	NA	TGCGCCAGCAGCCAACGGACAGGGGGCGAGCCCCTCCACTTT	CASSQRTGGEPLHF
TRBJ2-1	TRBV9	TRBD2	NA	TGTGCCAGCAGCAAAAGCGGGAGTGGTGAGCAGTTCTTC	CASSKSGSGEQFF
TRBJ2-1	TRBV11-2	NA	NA	TGTGCCAGCAGTCAAGGTAGCTATGAGCAGTTCTTC	CASSQGSYEQFF